The TCR beta chain under discussion was sequenced for a study of CD8+ T cells in alopecia areata. After isolation, RNA underwent reverse transcription to generate cDNA as the sequencing template. Here immunoSEQ multiplex PCR was the method, and the copy in TCRdb shows in-frame clones only, minus some. The sample lists 30,000 to 45,000 clones; nearly 55% were seen once. For four or five patients, CD4+ cells were sorted into CD25+CD127- cells. In its sample, this clone was seen a few times. The trim removed 5 bases at V and 4 bases at J, leaving 7 bases unmatched. The CDR3 is made up of 15 amino acids. Looked up from germline, CDR1 is MDHEN and CDR2 is SYDVKM.

The source of this sequence is a human donor with alopecia areata. The sample taken for sequencing was CD4+ Tregs sorted from blood. The chain joins TRBV28 to TRBJ2-5; 10 nucleotides align to TRBD2. The chain's CDR3 is CASSPLAGARETQYF. The CDR3, as DNA: TGTGCCAGCAGTCCTCTAGCGGGAGCCCGAGAGACCCAGTACTTC.